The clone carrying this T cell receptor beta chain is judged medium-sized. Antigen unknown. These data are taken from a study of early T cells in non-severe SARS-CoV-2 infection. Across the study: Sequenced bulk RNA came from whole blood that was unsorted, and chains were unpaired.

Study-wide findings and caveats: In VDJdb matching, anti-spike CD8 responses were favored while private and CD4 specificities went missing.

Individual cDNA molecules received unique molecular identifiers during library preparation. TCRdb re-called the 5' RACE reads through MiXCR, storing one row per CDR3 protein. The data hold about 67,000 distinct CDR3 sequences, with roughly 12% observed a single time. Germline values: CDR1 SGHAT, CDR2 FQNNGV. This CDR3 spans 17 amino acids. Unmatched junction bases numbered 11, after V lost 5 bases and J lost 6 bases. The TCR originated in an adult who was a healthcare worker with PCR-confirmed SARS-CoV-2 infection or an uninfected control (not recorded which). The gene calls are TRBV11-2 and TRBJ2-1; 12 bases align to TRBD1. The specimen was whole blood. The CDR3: CASSRSTGTGGSNEQFF. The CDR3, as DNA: TGTGCCAGCAGCCGGAGCACCGGGACAGGGGGCTCCAATGAGCAGTTCTTC.